Each of the 25 T cell receptor beta chains below was sequenced from the same sample in a study of blood T cell repertoires in COVID-19 (dated by TCRdb to 2020 to 2021). The protocol used for the library was the immunoSEQ multiplex PCR assay. TCRdb provides this immuneACCESS table in a form limited to in-frame rearrangements. Some clones are lacking; in checked studies, under half of them reflect an unresolved V gene, and why the rest are absent is not known. Recorded for this sample are roughly 100,000 clones; about nine tenths of them occurred a single time. Around 14% of the sample is taken by the ten largest. The sequencing input was peripheral blood. The source of these receptors is a man between 45 and 60 years old with acute or convalescent COVID-19.

This chain uses TRBV19 with TRBJ2-5, with D maybe TRBD2 (5 bases). V lost 6 bases, J lost 5 bases, and 22 bases lay in between. There are 16 residues in the CDR3. CDR1 and CDR2 from the germline V gene are LNHDA and SQIVND (reference sequence). CDR3 amino acids: CASSQLRTGGRETQYF. The CDR3 coding sequence is TGTGCCAGTAGCCAATTACGGACCGGAGGCAGGGAGACCCAGTACTTC. The full variable domain, its missing parts supplied by reference TRBV19 and TRBJ2-5, is DGGITQSPKYLFRKEGQNVTLSCEQNLNHDAMYWYRQDPGQGLRLIYYSQIVNDFQKGDIAEGYSVSREKKESFPLTVTSAQKNPTAFYLCASSQLRTGGRETQYFGPGTRLLVL.

The chain is built from TRBV19 and TRBJ2-2; D call uncertain. In germline, CDR1 is LNHDA, CDR2 SQIVND (reference sequence). The CDR3 loop spans 15 amino acids. Trimming removed 3 bases from V and 2 bases from J, with 10 bases in between. In DNA form, the CDR3 reads TGTGCCAGTAGTATGAGAGCCGCCAACACCGGGGAGCTGTTTTTT. Protein sequence: CASSMRAANTGELFF.

The rearrangement links TRBV5-4 to TRBJ2-1; 8 positions agree with TRBD1. The CDR3 runs 15 residues. Germline loops: CDR1 SGHNT, CDR2 YYREEE (reference sequence). With V trimmed by 4 bases and J by 6 bases, 9 bases remained unmatched. Written as DNA, the CDR3 is TGTGCCAGCAGCGCCGGGACAGGTAGAATCAATGAGCAGTTCTTC. Protein product: CASSAGTGRINEQFF.

J is TRBJ1-5 and V is TRBV6-1; weak D call: TRBD1 (5 bases). Trimming cost V 3 bases and J 5 bases, with 8 bases left between them. The CDR3 runs 13 residues. CDR1 is MNHNS and CDR2 is SASEGT in the germline V gene. Here the CDR3 DNA reads TGTGCCAGCAGTGATGGGGCGGATCAGCCCCAGCATTTT. This sequence encodes CASSDGADQPQHF.

V and J are TRBV6-5 and TRBJ2-1; D is undetermined. This CDR3 region has 15 residues. Between the trimmed V and J ends, which lost 6 bases and 0 bases, there was a span of 12 bases. Germline CDR1 and CDR2: MNHEY and SVGAGI. CDR3 nucleotides: TGTGCCAGCAGCGATCTTTCCAGCTCCTACAATGAGCAGTTCTTC. This sequence encodes CASSDLSSSYNEQFF.

The chain joins TRBV5-1 to TRBJ2-7; D might be TRBD2 (6 bases). The CDR3 is 14 residues long. Germline assignment: CDR1 SGHRS and CDR2 YFSETQ. V was cut by 2 bases and J by 0 bases, with 9 bases left in between. CDR3 protein: CASSLAGTSYEQYF. The CDR3 bases are TGCGCCAGCAGCTTAGCGGGTACCTCCTACGAGCAGTACTTC.

The chain is built from TRBV30 and TRBJ2-7; 8 positions agree with TRBD1. There are 14 residues in the CDR3. The junction had 11 bases not matched to a gene; V was cut back by 4 bases and J by 6 bases. The V gene's germline CDR1 is GTSNPN and CDR2 SVGIG (reference sequence). The CDR3 DNA is TGTGCCTGGAACACCGGGACAGGAATTCGCGAGCAGTACTTC. Amino acid sequence: CAWNTGTGIREQYF.

This clone showed up just once. The chain combines TRBV10-3 with TRBJ2-5; 7 bases are a match to TRBD1. This CDR3 is built from 15 residues. Germline CDR1 ENHRY, CDR2 SYGVKD. V lost 0 bases and J lost 5; bases outside the gene matches: 6. In nucleotides, the CDR3 is TGTGCCATCAGTGAGTCTAAGGGGGCGGTTGAGACCCAGTACTTC. Translating gives CAISESKGAVETQYF.

V usage is TRBV7-9 and J usage is TRBJ2-3; TRBD2 matches 9 bases. The CDR3 totals 17 residues. Germline V gives CDR1 SEHNR, CDR2 FQNEAQ (reference sequence). V lost 1 base to trimming and J lost 2 bases; unmatched junction nucleotides: 7. The CDR3 loop is CASSLGRASGTTDTQYF. CDR3 bases: TGTGCCAGCAGCTTAGGTCGGGCTAGCGGGACCACAGATACGCAGTATTTT.

The chain couples TRBV27 to TRBJ2-3, with 13 nucleotides matching TRBD2. The CDR3 is 17 residues long. CDR1 is MNHEY, CDR2 SMNVEV, per germline (reference sequence). V was clipped by 4 bases and J by 0 bases; unmatched bases: 4. The CDR3 protein is CASSSTSGRTSTDTQYF. The CDR3 bases are TGTGCCAGCAGTTCGACTAGCGGGAGGACTAGCACAGATACGCAGTATTTT.

There are a few counts of this clone. The chain recombines TRBV11-3 with TRBJ2-1; 11 nucleotides agree with TRBD2. Germline loops: CDR1 SGHNT, CDR2 YENEEA. Trimming removed 5 bases from V and 4 bases from J; junction bases left unmatched: 7. The CDR3 is made up of 16 amino acids. CDR3 nucleotide sequence: TGTGCCAGCAGCCTTAGCGGGAGGGGGCCTTACAATGAGCAGTTCTTC. The encoded protein is CASSLSGRGPYNEQFF. Supplemented by reference TRBV11-3 and TRBJ2-1, the full variable domain reads EAGVVQSPRYKIIEKKQPVAFWCNPISGHNTLYWYLQNLGQGPELLIRYENEEAVDDSQLPKDRFSAERLKGVDSTLKIQPAELGDSAVYLCASSLSGRGPYNEQFFGPGTRLTVL.

The chain couples TRBV5-4 to TRBJ2-1; D ambiguous. The CDR3 spans 13 residues. Germline CDR1 is SGHNT and CDR2 is YYREEE (reference sequence). Trimming removed 0 bases at V and 9 bases at J, with 10 bases between. This CDR3 reads CASSLGPRSEQFF. Here the CDR3 DNA reads TGTGCCAGCAGCTTGGGACCTCGGAGTGAGCAGTTCTTC.

This clone was seen a single time. The chain joins TRBV5-1 to TRBJ2-3; the match to TRBD1 covers 8 bases. Germline V gene data show CDR1 as SGHRS and CDR2 as YFSETQ. The CDR3 is made up of 14 amino acids. The J segment lost 0 bases and the V segment lost 5 bases, leaving 2 bases of the junction unmatched. This chain's CDR3 is CASSRDRSTDTQYF. The DNA of the CDR3 is TGCGCCAGCAGTCGGGACAGGAGCACAGATACGCAGTATTTT. The full variable domain, completed using reference TRBV5-1 and TRBJ2-3, is KAGVTQTPRYLIKTRGQQVTLSCSPISGHRSVSWYQQTPGQGLQFLFEYFSETQRNKGNFPGRFSGRQFSNSRSEMNVSTLELGDSALYLCASSRDRSTDTQYFGPGTRLTVL.

This chain links TRBV11-2 with TRBJ2-1, with TRBD2 identical over 11 bases. The CDR3 is made up of 14 amino acids. The V segment lost 6 bases and the J segment 3 bases; nucleotides outside the gene matches: 1. In germline, CDR1 is SGHAT, CDR2 FQNNGV. The CDR3 sequence: CASSGLAGYNEQFF. CDR3 coding DNA: TGTGCCAGCAGTGGACTAGCGGGCTACAATGAGCAGTTCTTC.

This rearrangement joins TRBV28 to TRBJ1-4; D might be TRBD1 (5 bases). In germline, CDR1 is MDHEN, CDR2 SYDVKM. CDR3 length equals 13 residues. The V end lost 6 bases, the J end lost 7 bases, and 12 bases lay between the germline ends. The CDR3: CASRVGGVEKLFF. CDR3 in DNA: TGTGCCAGCAGAGTGGGGGGGGTTGAAAAACTGTTTTTT.

The V gene is TRBV5-1, the J gene TRBJ2-7, with 7 bases fitting TRBD1. Trimming removed 0 bases from V and 3 bases from J; junction bases left unmatched: 3. There are 14 residues in the CDR3. The germline V gene has CDR1 SGHRS and CDR2 YFSETQ. Written as DNA, the CDR3 is TGCGCCAGCAGCTTGGATCCAGGGGGCTACGAGCAGTACTTC. This sequence encodes CASSLDPGGYEQYF.

The rearrangement links TRBV19 to TRBJ2-1; possible D gene TRBD1, 6 bases. The V end was cut by 5 bases, the J end by 7 bases, with 15 bases between. Germline V gene data show CDR1 as LNHDA and CDR2 as SQIVND (reference sequence). The CDR3 length is 14 residues. CDR3 nucleotide sequence: TGTGCCAGTAGTTGGGGGCAGTCCCTAAATGAGCAGTTCTTC. It is translated as CASSWGQSLNEQFF.

The J gene is TRBJ2-7, the V gene TRBV6-5, with TRBD2 matching 8 bases. The CDR3 has 14 amino acids. Germline loops: CDR1 MNHEY, CDR2 SVGAGI. With V trimmed by 5 bases and J by 6 bases, 9 bases remained unmatched. This CDR3 reads CASSNSGMPLEQYF. As DNA, the CDR3 is TGTGCCAGCAGTAATAGCGGGATGCCCCTCGAGCAGTACTTC.

CDR3 bases: TGTGCCAGCAGCTTGGTTCTAGGGGGGGCAACGAACACTGAAGCTTTCTTT. This sequence encodes CASSLVLGGATNTEAFF. The J gene is TRBJ1-1, the V gene TRBV5-6; D is perhaps TRBD1 (6 bases). CDR1 is SGHDT and CDR2 is YYEEEE in the germline V gene. V shed 0 bases and J shed 1 base, with 16 bases lying between them. The CDR3 length is 17 residues.

This rearrangement joins TRBV5-1 to TRBJ2-1, with 9 bases identical to TRBD2. CDR1 and CDR2 from the germline V gene are SGHRS and YFSETQ. This CDR3 spans 16 amino acids. V dropped 7 bases and J dropped 7; count of bases not matched to a gene: 15. The CDR3 here is CASGAVLAGVRNEQFF. The CDR3 bases are TGCGCCAGCGGGGCTGTCTTAGCGGGAGTTCGGAATGAGCAGTTCTTC.

The V and J genes are TRBV6-5 and TRBJ2-7; D may be TRBD1 (5 bases). Germline loops: CDR1 MNHEY, CDR2 SVGAGI. Between the trimmed V and J ends, which lost 6 bases and 2 bases, there was a span of 11 bases. CDR3 size: 13 residues. The CDR3 DNA follows: TGTGCCAGCAGGACACAGGTCCCCTACGAGCAGTACTTC. Translation gives CASRTQVPYEQYF.

The rearrangement links TRBV24-1 to TRBJ1-4, with 9 bases fitting TRBD1. Per the germline V gene, CDR1 is KGHDR and CDR2 is SFDVKD. This CDR3 is 15 amino acids long. Trimming removed 3 bases from V and 8 bases from J; junction bases left unmatched: 6. CDR3 sequence reads: CATSDSTGGLEKLFF. The CDR3 nucleotides read TGTGCCACCAGTGATAGTACAGGGGGCTTGGAAAAACTGTTTTTT.

The chain uses TRBV7-2 and TRBJ2-3; 7 bases align to TRBD2. CDR1 is SGHTA and CDR2 is FQGNSA in the germline V gene. The CDR3 extends over 17 amino acids. V trimming: 1 base; J trimming: 0 bases; junction bases outside the gene matches: 7. Written as DNA, the CDR3 is TGTGCCAGCAGCTTAGGGTCCCTAGCGGCTAGCACAGATACGCAGTATTTT. Residues: CASSLGSLAASTDTQYF. The full variable domain, rest sourced from reference TRBV7-2 and TRBJ2-3, is GAGVSQSPSNKVTEKGKDVELRCDPISGHTALYWYRQSLGQGLEFLIYFQGNSAPDKSGLPSDRFSAERTGGSVSTLTIQRTQQEDSAVYLCASSLGSLAASTDTQYFGPGTRLTVL.

The rearrangement joins TRBV4-2 to TRBJ2-3, with 15 nucleotides matching TRBD2. Germline CDR1 LGHNA, CDR2 YNFKEQ. The CDR3 has 17 amino acids. Trimming took 3 bases from V and 6 from J; bases not matched to a gene: 7. The CDR3 DNA sequence: TGTGCCAGCAGCCACGCCCTAGGGACTAGCGGGAGGGATACGCAGTATTTT. Residues: CASSHALGTSGRDTQYF.

There are a few counts of this clone. This chain joins TRBV5-1 and TRBJ1-6; D is unclear. Germline-derived CDR1 and CDR2 are SGHRS and YFSETQ. CDR3 size: 16 residues. V was clipped by 4 bases and J by 7 bases, with 18 bases between them. Written as DNA, the CDR3 is TGCGCCAGCAGCCCCGGGTTCTCGGCGAGGAATTCACCCCTCCACTTT. Residues: CASSPGFSARNSPLHF.